The clone carrying this T cell receptor (beta chain) has only a few counts. Its target is unknown. This record belongs to a study of T cells in Graves' hyperthyroidism and ophthalmopathy. Study results and limitations: Separating ophthalmopathy from stable hyperthyroidism was achieved by a 13 V-J model. Blood also showed most of the thyroid clonotypes that were expanded above 0.001.

Trimming cost V 0 bases and J 3 bases, with 11 bases left between them. The germline gives CDR1 LGHDT, CDR2 YNNKEL (reference sequence). The length of the CDR3 is 15 residues. Newly diagnosed hyperthyroidism, duration under 2 months, in patients aged 18 to 65. Thyroid ultrasound and orbital computed tomography, with clinical symptoms and serum thyroxine and TRAb, informed diagnoses. The source material, RNA transcripts, was used to amplify TCR beta CDR3 regions. HTBI primers drove first-round RT-PCR of the TCR CDR3. TCRdb passed the multiplex PCR reads through MiXCR, listing each CDR3 protein once. The repertoire has about 260,000 distinct CDR3 sequences, 20% to 30% of them found once; the top ten carry about 25%.

Sequenced sample: blood. This sequence was found in a man between 35 and 55 years old with Graves' hyperthyroidism that later progressed to Graves' ophthalmopathy. The genes are TRBV3-1 and TRBJ1-2, with a tentative D call TRBD1 (6 bases). In DNA form, the CDR3 reads TGTGCCAGCAGCCAAGAACTGGGGGCTGACTATGGCTACACCTTC. It is translated as CASSQELGADYGYTF.